Given below is one T cell receptor beta chain in context. Its antigen is not known. Amplification used 60 Vbeta primers and 13 Jbeta primers. Original methodology: Unique TCR beta chains numbered about 80 million in a later analysis, with about 9.9 million shared. Measured with immunoSEQ multiplex PCR; TCRdb has only the in-frame clones, and not every one. V and J calls and clone size are those listed in that table; D and trimming were worked out from the DNA. The sample has some 200,000 clones; 75% to 85% are singletons. From germline, CDR1 is MNHEY and CDR2 SVGAGI. This CDR3 comprises 15 residues. Trimming shortened V by 5 bases and J by 10 bases, and 18 bases separated the two germline ends. The data were taken from a study of cytomegalovirus exposure and HLA in healthy donors. Findings and limits, study-wide: The classifier reportedly diagnosed cytomegalovirus status with high specificity and sensitivity. Later analysis identified a missense DCLRE1C variant that was linked to TCR beta V- and J-gene trimming.

Sequences were obtained from PBMCs. The clonotype comes from a woman in her twenties or thirties in good health and CMV-seronegative. The chain uses TRBV6-5 and TRBJ1-6, with no clear D. The CDR3 region has the DNA TGTGCCAGCAGTCCCAAAGGAAACAGTTACTCACCCCTCCACTTT. This codes for CASSPKGNSYSPLHF.